Sequencing of this TCR beta chain was carried out in a study of cytomegalovirus exposure and HLA in healthy donors. The method was immunoSEQ multiplex PCR; TCRdb's version includes in-frame clones alone and lacks a portion of them. The data contain over 200,000 clones, over 75% of them singletons. This clone showed up just a few times. Germline V gene data show CDR1 as SGHAT and CDR2 as FQNNGV. This CDR3 contains 11 residues. V shed 4 bases and J shed 6 bases, with 7 bases lying between them. Material: PBMCs. The V gene is TRBV11-2, the J gene TRBJ2-7; no clear D. The sequence was obtained from a woman aged 18-29 years in good health and CMV-seropositive. Written as DNA, the CDR3 is TGTGCCAGCAGCTCCGCCGGCGAGCAGTACTTC. Amino acid sequence: CASSSAGEQYF.